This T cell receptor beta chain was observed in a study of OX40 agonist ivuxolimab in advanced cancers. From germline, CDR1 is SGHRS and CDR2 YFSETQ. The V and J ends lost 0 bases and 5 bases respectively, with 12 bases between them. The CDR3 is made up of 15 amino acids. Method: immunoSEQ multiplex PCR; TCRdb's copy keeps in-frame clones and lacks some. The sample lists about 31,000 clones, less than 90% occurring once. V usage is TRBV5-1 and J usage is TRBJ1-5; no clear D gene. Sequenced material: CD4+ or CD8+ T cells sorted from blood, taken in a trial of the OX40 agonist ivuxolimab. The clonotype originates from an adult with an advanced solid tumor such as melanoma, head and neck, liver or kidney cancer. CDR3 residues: CASSLVPGRDQPQHF. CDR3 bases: TGCGCCAGCAGCTTGGTTCCGGGAAGAGATCAGCCCCAGCATTTT.